The 5 T cell receptor beta chains below all came from one sample that was sequenced in a study of blood T cells in healthy people across ages. PCR was performed a second time for about 7 to 12 cycles using a sample-barcoded 5' primer and a J-beta primer mix. TCRdb re-called the 5' RACE reads with MiXCR, one entry per CDR3 protein. The sample contains about 840,000 distinct CDR3 sequences, almost 30% of which appear only once. The same specimen was also included in a second study, on T cells of mothers and their children.

The sample comprised blood. The origin of the receptors is a woman aged 40 to 49 in good health.

This clonotype was seen only once. The chain carries TRBV7-8 and TRBJ2-1; 7 bases line up with TRBD2. V lost 1 base and J lost 4; bases outside the gene matches: 10. In germline, CDR1 is SGHVS, CDR2 FQNEAQ. The CDR3 spans 17 residues. CDR3 DNA: TGTGCCAGCAGCTTAGGATCTAGCGGTAGATTATACAATGAGCAGTTCTTC. Translation gives CASSLGSSGRLYNEQFF.

This clonotype was seen a handful of times. The chain is built from TRBV28 and TRBJ1-2; D is possibly TRBD1 (5 bases). The CDR3 has 12 amino acids. V lost 2 bases to trimming and J lost 8 bases, with 9 bases between them. The germline V gene encodes CDR1 MDHEN and CDR2 SYDVKM. CDR3 DNA sequence: TGTGCCAGCAGTTTACCAGGGTGGGGCTACACCTTC. This translates into CASSLPGWGYTF.

In its sample, this clonotype was seen many times. This chain's CDR3 is CASTPTGTAPPGQYF. The DNA of the CDR3 is TGCGCCAGCACTCCAACCGGGACAGCCCCTCCTGGGCAGTACTTC. The chain joins TRBV4-1 to TRBJ2-7, with 7 bases identical to TRBD1. The germline CDR1 and CDR2 sequences are MGHRA and YSYEKL. The CDR3 has 15 residues. V dropped 7 bases and J dropped 9; count of bases not matched to a gene: 18.

CDR3 amino acids: CASSPPGSKVYSYNEQFF. The CDR3 DNA is TGTGCCAGCAGCCCCCCGGGCTCCAAGGTGTACTCCTACAATGAGCAGTTCTTC. The genes are TRBV7-2 and TRBJ2-1; no clear D. CDR3 length equals 18 residues. The V end lost 5 bases, the J end lost 0 bases, and 20 bases lay between the germline ends. From germline, CDR1 is SGHTA and CDR2 FQGNSA. Together with reference TRBV7-2 and TRBJ2-1, the CDR3 gives the full variable domain: GAGVSQSPSNKVTEKGKDVELRCDPISGHTALYWYRQSLGQGLEFLIYFQGNSAPDKSGLPSDRFSAERTGGSVSTLTIQRTQQEDSAVYLCASSPPGSKVYSYNEQFFGPGTRLTVL.

This clonotype has a count of ten or more. The V and J genes are TRBV29-1 and TRBJ2-3, with 8 positions matching TRBD2. CDR1 is SQVTM and CDR2 is ANQGSEA in the germline V gene. This CDR3 is built from 15 residues. V lost 4 bases, J lost 2 bases, and 8 bases stayed unmatched. For the CDR3, the DNA is TGCAGCGTTGCCCGACTAGCGATTTCCACAGATACGCAGTATTTT. Translating gives CSVARLAISTDTQYF.